The next 32 T cell receptor beta chains were all read from a single sample in a study of monozygotic twins with inflammatory bowel disease. No DNA is given; TCRdb re-called the 5' RACE reads and lists each CDR3 protein once. The sample has 80,000 or so distinct CDR3 sequences. The sequencing input was blood. The receptors were gathered from a human donor with ulcerative colitis or Crohn's disease, or a healthy co-twin of an affected twin (not recorded which).

V and J are TRBV20-1 and TRBJ2-5; TCRdb's D gene call, TRBD1, goes unchecked for lack of DNA. Germline assignment: CDR1 DFQATT and CDR2 SNEGSKA (reference sequence). This CDR3 contains 15 residues. CDR3 residues: CSAVPPPTGVETQYF.

J is TRBJ2-7 and V is TRBV27. CDR1 and CDR2 (germline): MNHEY, SMNVEV (reference sequence). CDR3 length: 15 amino acids. The CDR3: CASSFSDTTSYEQYF.

The CDR3 here is CASREGGNTEAFF. The rearrangement links TRBV5-1 to TRBJ1-1; TCRdb's D gene call, TRBD1, goes unchecked for lack of DNA. This CDR3 has 13 residues. Germline loops: CDR1 SGHRS, CDR2 YFSETQ.

The V and J genes are TRBV5-1 and TRBJ2-1. The CDR3 has 15 residues. Germline V CDR1 and CDR2: SGHRS, YFSETQ. The CDR3 reads CASSLERSTYNEQFF.

The chain links TRBV7-2 to TRBJ1-2; without DNA, the TCRdb call of TRBD1 cannot be checked. The germline V gene has CDR1 SGHTA and CDR2 FQGNSA. This CDR3 comprises 16 residues. The CDR3 sequence: CASSSYIGQGSDGYTF. Full variable domain (missing parts from reference TRBV7-2 and TRBJ1-2): GAGVSQSPSNKVTEKGKDVELRCDPISGHTALYWYRQSLGQGLEFLIYFQGNSAPDKSGLPSDRFSAERTGGSVSTLTIQRTQQEDSAVYLCASSSYIGQGSDGYTFGSGTRLTVV.

The rearrangement uses TRBV6-1 and TRBJ1-3. The CDR3 is made up of 14 amino acids. Germline V CDR1 and CDR2: MNHNS, SASEGT. This chain's CDR3 is CASRAAFSGNTIYF.

V usage is TRBV20-1 and J usage is TRBJ2-7; checking the TCRdb D call of TRBD1 is not possible without DNA. Germline CDR1 DFQATT, CDR2 SNEGSKA (reference sequence). CDR3 length equals 14 residues. This CDR3 is CSARAGVHYYEQYF.

The rearrangement joins TRBV12-3 or TRBV12-4 to TRBJ1-1. This CDR3 has 13 residues. The CDR3 spells CASSFGIDTEAFF.

This chain connects TRBV5-4 to TRBJ2-2; the D gene TCRdb calls, TRBD1, cannot be checked with no DNA. The CDR3 contains 17 residues. The germline V gene encodes CDR1 SGHNT and CDR2 YYREEE (reference sequence). CDR3 sequence reads: CASSPPQRPGDTGELFF.

The rearrangement links TRBV7-2 to TRBJ2-7. The CDR3 contains 14 residues. Germline V gives CDR1 SGHTA, CDR2 FQGNSA. CDR3 sequence: CASSLSGYSYEQYF.

This chain uses TRBV10-3 with TRBJ2-3; the TCRdb D gene call, TRBD1, has no DNA to confirm it. Germline assignment: CDR1 ENHRY and CDR2 SYGVKD. The CDR3 runs 15 residues. CDR3 sequence: CAISDGTGGTDTQYF.

The chain has TRBV19 and TRBJ1-1; the TCRdb call, TRBD1, lacks DNA for checking. CDR3 length equals 15 residues. CDR1 LNHDA and CDR2 SQIVND come from the germline V gene (reference sequence). The CDR3 protein is CASTPGGGAGTEAFF.

The genes are TRBV20-1 and TRBJ2-5; TCRdb's D gene call, TRBD2, goes unchecked for lack of DNA. CDR3 size: 14 residues. In germline, CDR1 is DFQATT, CDR2 SNEGSKA (reference sequence). Here the CDR3 reads CSARLAGVEETQYF.

The V and J genes are TRBV20-1 and TRBJ2-1; the D call from TCRdb, TRBD2, cannot be confirmed without DNA. The CDR3 is 14 residues long. Germline V lookup: CDR1 DFQATT, CDR2 SNEGSKA (reference sequence). CDR3 sequence: CSARVAGVYNEQFF.

V usage is TRBV7-8 and J usage is TRBJ1-2; with no DNA, the TCRdb D assignment of TRBD1 cannot be verified. From germline, CDR1 is SGHVS and CDR2 FQNEAQ. The CDR3 extends over 13 amino acids. The CDR3 reads CASSRRGASGYTF.

This chain connects TRBV20-1 to TRBJ2-2; TCRdb picks TRBD2, but there is no DNA to check that call. The CDR3 contains 20 residues. The germline gives CDR1 DFQATT, CDR2 SNEGSKA (reference sequence). CDR3 sequence: CSARDVILAGDNPVTGELFF.

CDR3 loop: CASSSRHTLEAFF. The chain uses TRBV7-2 and TRBJ1-1. The CDR3 is 13 amino acids. Germline V gene sequence: CDR1 SGHTA, CDR2 FQGNSA.

The chain couples TRBV6-5 to TRBJ1-2. The germline V gene encodes CDR1 MNHEY and CDR2 SVGAGI. The CDR3 spans 12 residues. CDR3 amino acids: CASSDTFSGYTF.

The rearrangement uses TRBV9 and TRBJ2-2; TCRdb's assignment of TRBD1 cannot be checked, as there is no DNA. This CDR3 comprises 15 residues. CDR1 and CDR2 from the germline V gene are SGDLS and YYNGEE. The CDR3 reads CASTPQGANTGELFF.

The chain uses TRBV6-2 or TRBV6-3 and TRBJ2-3; the D call of TRBD1 rests on TCRdb alone, since no DNA is present to check it. Germline CDR1 reads MNHEY; CDR2 reads SVGEGT. The CDR3 is made up of 16 amino acids. The chain's CDR3 is CASSYPTGQGKDTQYF.

The V gene is TRBV3-1, the J gene TRBJ1-3; TCRdb reports TRBD1, a call that lacks DNA to check it against. Germline V gene sequence: CDR1 LGHDT, CDR2 YNNKEL (reference sequence). This CDR3 contains 15 residues. CDR3: CASSQAWGSGNTIYF.

The chain links TRBV7-3 to TRBJ2-1; TCRdb's D call of TRBD2 is untestable without DNA. CDR1 and CDR2 from the germline V gene are SGHTA and FQGTGA. CDR3 length equals 14 residues. CDR3 residues: CASSFGGGLNEQFF.

The chain uses TRBV20-1 and TRBJ1-6. CDR1 DFQATT and CDR2 SNEGSKA come from the germline V gene (reference sequence). CDR3 length equals 16 residues. The CDR3 sequence: CSAREFSRTYNSPLHF.

The rearrangement joins TRBV28 to TRBJ2-5. Looked up from germline, CDR1 is MDHEN and CDR2 is SYDVKM. This CDR3 has 13 amino acids. The chain's CDR3 is CASSSIRQETQYF.

The chain joins TRBV5-1 to TRBJ2-7; TCRdb selects TRBD1, and the lack of DNA leaves this call unchecked. The CDR3 consists of 12 residues. Germline V gene sequence: CDR1 SGHRS, CDR2 YFSETQ. The chain's CDR3 is CASSLPGYEQYF.

This chain uses TRBV20-1 with TRBJ2-7; TCRdb lists TRBD1, though no DNA is available to test this call. The CDR3 spans 14 residues. Germline loops: CDR1 DFQATT, CDR2 SNEGSKA (reference sequence). The CDR3: CSAKPGRFSYEQYF.

The chain is built from TRBV20-1 and TRBJ2-5; TCRdb returns TRBD2, unconfirmable since there is no DNA. CDR3 length equals 16 residues. The germline V gene encodes CDR1 DFQATT and CDR2 SNEGSKA (reference sequence). CDR3 protein: CSASPWDIAGGETQYF.

J is TRBJ2-2 and V is TRBV10-3. The CDR3 has 14 residues. Germline loops: CDR1 ENHRY, CDR2 SYGVKD. Here the CDR3 reads CATGTDSTTGELFF.

This sequence joins TRBV18 and TRBJ1-2; TCRdb returns TRBD1, unconfirmable since there is no DNA. The CDR3 totals 18 residues. Looked up from germline, CDR1 is KGHSH and CDR2 is LQKENI. This CDR3 is CASSPSRGDRRIGYGYTF.

The J gene is TRBJ1-6, the V gene TRBV2. Germline CDR1 is SNHLY and CDR2 is FYNNEI. This CDR3 contains 11 residues. CDR3 loop: CAIKGDSPLHF.

The rearrangement joins TRBV20-1 to TRBJ2-1; the D call of TRBD1 rests on TCRdb alone, since no DNA is present to check it. The CDR3 is made up of 15 amino acids. Germline CDR1 reads DFQATT; CDR2 reads SNEGSKA (reference sequence). The CDR3 sequence: CSAPGRPHSYNEQFF.

This chain uses TRBV19 with TRBJ1-3. Germline loops: CDR1 LNHDA, CDR2 SQIVND (reference sequence). This CDR3 spans 15 amino acids. The CDR3 loop is CASSMWDGRGNTIYF.